Below, one T cell receptor (beta chain) is given with its context. V gave up 4 bases and J gave up 6 bases, with 15 bases separating them. The length of the CDR3 is 14 residues. Per germline, CDR1 MGHRA and CDR2 YSYEKL. The source of the sample is a study of T cells in Graves' hyperthyroidism and ophthalmopathy. Study overall: Before any treatment, at initial diagnosis, peripheral blood was collected.

TCR beta CDR3 sequences were amplified from RNA transcripts. First-round RT-PCR of the TCR CDR3 relied on the HTBI primer set. TCRdb re-analysed the multiplex PCR reads in MiXCR, keeping a single row per CDR3 protein. The sample includes roughly 96,000 distinct CDR3 sequences, under 65% of them seen just once. The sequenced sample consisted of blood. This receptor was taken from a woman between 35 and 50 years old with Graves' hyperthyroidism. This chain joins TRBV4-1 and TRBJ1-2, with unresolved D. CDR3 coding DNA: TGCGCCAGCAGCCGCAATAATCCCCGGCATGGCTACACCTTC. Translated, it gives CASSRNNPRHGYTF.